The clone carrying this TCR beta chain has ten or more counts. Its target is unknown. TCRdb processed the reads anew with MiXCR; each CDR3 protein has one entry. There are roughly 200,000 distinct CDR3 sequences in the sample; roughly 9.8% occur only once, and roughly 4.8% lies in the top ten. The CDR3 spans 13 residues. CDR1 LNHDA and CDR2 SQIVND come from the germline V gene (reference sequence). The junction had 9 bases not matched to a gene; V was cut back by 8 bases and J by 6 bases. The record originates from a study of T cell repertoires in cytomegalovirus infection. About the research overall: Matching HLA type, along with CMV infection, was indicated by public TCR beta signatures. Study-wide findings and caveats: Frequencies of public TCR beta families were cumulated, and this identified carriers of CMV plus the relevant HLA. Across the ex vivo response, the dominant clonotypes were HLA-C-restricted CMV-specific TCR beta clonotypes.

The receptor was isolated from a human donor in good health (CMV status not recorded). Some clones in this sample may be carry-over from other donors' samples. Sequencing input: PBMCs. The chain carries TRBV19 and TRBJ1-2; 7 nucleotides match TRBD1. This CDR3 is CASSTGSADGYTF. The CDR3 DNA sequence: TGTGCCAGTTCGACAGGGTCAGCCGATGGCTACACCTTC.